Listed below are T cell receptor beta chains from one sample, sequenced in a study of control samples from healthy donors and cancer patients. Libraries were prepared by immunoSEQ multiplex PCR; TCRdb keeps only in-frame clonotypes and omits some of them. The data contain about 130,000 clones, roughly 88% of them singletons. The sequenced material came from blood. These receptors all come from a man between 50 and 59 years old in good health. Each CDR3 is given with its conserved first and last residue. D genes are given only for firm matches. Size tells how often a clone was seen (once, few, many) or the class of an expanded clone, and some rows leave it out.

V gene	J gene	clone size	D gene	CDR3 protein	CDR3 DNA
TRBV13	TRBJ2-3	-	-	CASSLGLKGRTDTQYF	TGTGCCAGCAGCTTAGGCCTAAAGGGGCGCACAGATACGCAGTATTTT
TRBV28	TRBJ1-1	-	-	CASSLSQGRTEAFF	TGTGCCAGCAGTTTATCCCAGGGAAGGACTGAAGCTTTCTTT
TRBV19	TRBJ2-2	-	TRBD1	CASSRQGSTGELFF	TGTGCCAGTAGTCGACAGGGGAGCACCGGGGAGCTGTTTTTT
TRBV3-1/TRBV3-2	TRBJ2-5	-	-	CASKAGGLQETQYF	TGTGCCAGCAAGGCTGGAGGACTACAAGAGACCCAGTACTTC
TRBV30	TRBJ1-5	-	-	CAWSSRDGPQHF	TGTGCCTGGAGTTCCCGTGATGGGCCCCAGCATTTT
TRBV30	TRBJ1-1	-	-	CAWQVNTEAFF	TGTGCCTGGCAAGTAAACACTGAAGCTTTCTTT
TRBV6-6	TRBJ2-7	-	TRBD1	CASSSSTGSAYEQYF	TGTGCCAGCAGCTCATCGACAGGGTCTGCCTACGAGCAGTACTTC
TRBV12-5	TRBJ1-1	-	-	CASAGDGREAFF	TGTGCTAGTGCCGGGGACGGACGTGAAGCTTTCTTT
TRBV5-1	TRBJ1-2	-	-	CASSLGERGPYGYTF	TGCGCCAGCAGCTTGGGTGAGCGGGGCCCCTATGGCTACACCTTC
TRBV9	TRBJ2-3	-	-	CASSVATATDTQYF	TGTGCCAGCAGCGTAGCGACAGCTACAGATACGCAGTATTTT
TRBV14	TRBJ2-7	once	-	CASSPPEGGFHEQYF	TGTGCCAGCAGCCCTCCGGAGGGGGGCTTCCACGAGCAGTACTTC
TRBV28	TRBJ1-2	-	-	CASSKLGGGYTF	TGTGCCAGCAGTAAACTGGGAGGTGGCTACACCTTC
TRBV19	TRBJ1-2	-	TRBD1	CASSSLSGGGGYTF	TGTGCCAGTAGTTCCCTCTCAGGGGGCGGGGGCTACACCTTC
TRBV15	TRBJ1-2	few	-	CATSSIRGYGYTF	TGTGCCACCAGCTCCATCAGAGGTTATGGCTACACCTTC
TRBV11-3	TRBJ2-7	-	TRBD1	CASSFDRGSYEQYF	TGTGCCAGCAGCTTTGACAGGGGATCCTACGAGCAGTACTTC
TRBV5-1	TRBJ2-3	-	-	CASSVMALNTDTQYF	TGCGCCAGCAGCGTGATGGCTCTGAACACAGATACGCAGTATTTT
TRBV5-1	TRBJ2-5	-	-	CATRPGLEETQYF	TGCGCCACGCGCCCGGGGTTGGAGGAGACCCAGTACTTC
TRBV7-6	TRBJ2-6	-	TRBD2	CASSSGLAGVTF	TGTGCCAGCAGCTCCGGACTAGCGGGGGTAACTTTC
TRBV19	TRBJ1-2	-	TRBD1	CASSDPGQDPYGYTF	TGTGCCAGTAGTGATCCGGGACAGGACCCCTATGGCTACACCTTC
TRBV9	TRBJ2-3	-	TRBD2	CASSVSRRGGRGDTQYF	TGTGCCAGCAGCGTATCTCGGCGGGGGGGCAGGGGAGATACGCAGTATTTT
TRBV28	TRBJ1-5	-	-	CASSLLGGGNQPQHF	TGTGCCAGCAGTTTATTGGGGGGGGGCAATCAGCCCCAGCATTTT